The table lists the clone carrying this T cell receptor (beta chain) with many counts. CDR1 is MRHNA, CDR2 SNTAGT, per germline. V was cut by 0 bases and J by 4 bases, with 12 bases left in between. The CDR3 contains 16 residues. This entry comes from a study of human T cells and chemical hapten exposure. Study background: Investigators sensitized around 2 cm by around 2 cm of upper inner arm skin with 2% DPC.

Each CDR3 protein is one row after TCRdb ran MiXCR on the RACE reads. The table includes more than 50,000 distinct CDR3 sequences, around 7% detected once. Time point denoted: pre-sensitization, week 0. Treatment specified: therapeutic diphenylcyclopropenone sensitization with weekly scalp DPC. Sample: whole blood, taken in connection with sensitization to the hapten diphenylcyclopropenone (DPC). This TCR came from a woman in her thirties with alopecia areata. Some clones in this sample may be carry-over from other donors' samples. The rearrangement links TRBV6-4 to TRBJ2-2, with D possibly TRBD1 on 5 matching bases. CDR3 loop: CASSDSRGSSTGELFF. As DNA, the CDR3 is TGTGCCAGCAGTGACTCAAGGGGATCATCCACCGGGGAGCTGTTTTTT.